The entry that follows covers one TCR beta chain sequence. There is no known antigen for this receptor. One base away there is no much larger clone; base qualities are not given. The immunoSEQ Assay was the method used to sequence TCRbeta CDR3 regions. After extraction, genomic DNA underwent amplification by bias-controlled multiplex PCR, followed by high-throughput sequencing. Per the source publication's procedure: To quantify the absolute abundance of each unique TCRbeta CDR3 region, sequences were collapsed and filtered. T cell fraction was estimated by normalizing TCRbeta template counts to usable DNA, with usable DNA measured through amplification of reference genes found in all nucleated cells. Repertoire TCRs were annotated as SARS-CoV-2-specific when V gene, CDR3 amino acid sequence and J gene were exactly matched to a known reactive TCR set. MIRA supplied the reference SARS-CoV-2 TCR set, which was filtered for enrichment in COVID-19-positive ImmuneCODE repertoires so that public or cross-reactive TCRs were removed. Based on the MIRA antigens, annotated TCRs were further analysed at the level of specific ORF or position within ORF. Breadth was defined as the number of annotated unique rearrangements divided by the total number of unique productive rearrangements, and depth was defined as the summed frequency of the annotated unique rearrangements. Two-sided Wilcoxon rank-sum tests were applied when comparing TCR breadth between groups. TCRdb re-hosts the immuneACCESS table, in-frame sequences only. Its copies lack some clones; in the studies checked, an unresolved V gene accounts for under half of them, and the cause for the rest is not known. The V and J calls and clone size come from that table; D and trimming were worked out from the DNA. For this sample the table gives about 470,000 clones, of which 90% were detected only once. About 4.4% of the sample belongs to the ten largest clones.

This sample is part of a study of Ad26.COV2.S vaccination and SARS-CoV-2 variants (dated by TCRdb to about 2021). Turning to the overall study: Vaccine-arm donors were drawn from COV1001, a multicentre, randomized, double-blind, placebo-controlled phase I-IIa trial of Ad26.COV2.S in healthy adults. Participants in the trial were split at random into five groups of five each, receiving low-dose or high-dose Ad26.COV2.S once or twice, or else placebo on both occasions. Dosing of Ad26.COV2.S was intramuscular, at either 5x10^10 or 1x10^11 viral particles, delivered as one shot or as two shots spaced 56 days apart. Sequencing of the TCRbeta repertoire served to evaluate the specificity and breadth of SARS-CoV-2-reactive T cell receptors following Ad26.COV2.S vaccination. Blinding of investigators to trial group allocation was maintained during experiments and outcome assessment. The TCR-sequenced set comprised about 30 samples: about 19 Ad26.COV2.S vaccine recipients, 5 placebo recipients and 8 SARS-CoV-2 convalescent individuals.

What the research found in general, with its limitations: Substantial breadth of spike-specific CD8+ and CD4+ T cell responses was reported after vaccination. According to the authors, total T cell responses may have been underestimated by the TCR breadth and depth analyses. Higher spike-specific TCR breadth was observed in Ad26.COV2.S recipients than in placebo recipients (P = 0.0014). The study lacked the statistical power to compare responses across vaccine doses or regimens. Comparable non-spike TCR breadth was observed between vaccine and placebo recipients, consistent with only spike being contained in the vaccine.

V is pruned by 5 bases and J by 5 bases, leaving 6 bases of the junction without a gene match. Including cysteine and phenylalanine, the CDR3 has 15 amino acids. CDR3 DNA is the only sequence kept; it has 45 bases, read in frame from the first base. The germline V gene gives CDR1 as SGHTA and CDR2 as FQGTGA. Taken with the paper, the label for treatment or condition translates to: some 20 received Ad26.COV2.S at low or high dose, single or two shots; a few received placebo; per-sample allocation not given. For vaccine and placebo recipients, repertoires were sequenced using samples collected on day 63 after the first injection. In Cohort 1b, 20 to 25 adults aged 18-55 years were enrolled at a single site in Boston, USA, between 29 July and 7 August 2020. Ad26.COV2.S consisted of a replication-incompetent adenovirus type 26 vector by which a prefusion-stabilized SARS-CoV-2 spike protein from the original Wuhan strain was expressed.

The chain joins TRBV7-3 to TRBJ1-6; 7 nucleotides in the junction match TRBD1. The material was peripheral blood, obtained in a trial of Ad26.COV2.S vaccine versus placebo. The receptor was isolated from a person between 18 and 65 years old who received the Ad26.COV2.S COVID-19 vaccine or a placebo. CDR3 sequence: CASSDRDRNNSPLHF. In nucleotide form, the sequence is TGTGCCAGCAGCGACCGGGACAGAAATAATTCACCCCTCCACTTT.